This paragraph reports one T cell receptor (beta chain). Generated by immunoSEQ multiplex PCR, the TCRdb table keeps only in-frame clones and is missing some. The sample contains 1,500,000 or so clones, around 95% of which appear only once. The data were taken from a study of shared clonotypes between healthy human individuals. As for the study in general: Per donor, CD8 memory used one plate, CD8 naive used two, CD4 memory used three and CD4 naive used three.

The CDR3 has 14 residues. CDR1 is SGHRS, CDR2 YFSETQ, per germline. V lost 5 bases, J lost 3 bases, and 15 bases lay in between. This sequence joins TRBV5-1 and TRBJ2-7; D is perhaps TRBD2 (5 bases). Material for sequencing was naive CD4+ T cells sorted from blood. Sample subset: CD45RA+ positively selected. The TCR was taken from a man aged 30 to 45 in good health. The CDR3 sequence is CASRRESPYYEQYF. CDR3 nucleotides: TGCGCCAGCAGAAGGGAGAGCCCATACTACGAGCAGTACTTC.